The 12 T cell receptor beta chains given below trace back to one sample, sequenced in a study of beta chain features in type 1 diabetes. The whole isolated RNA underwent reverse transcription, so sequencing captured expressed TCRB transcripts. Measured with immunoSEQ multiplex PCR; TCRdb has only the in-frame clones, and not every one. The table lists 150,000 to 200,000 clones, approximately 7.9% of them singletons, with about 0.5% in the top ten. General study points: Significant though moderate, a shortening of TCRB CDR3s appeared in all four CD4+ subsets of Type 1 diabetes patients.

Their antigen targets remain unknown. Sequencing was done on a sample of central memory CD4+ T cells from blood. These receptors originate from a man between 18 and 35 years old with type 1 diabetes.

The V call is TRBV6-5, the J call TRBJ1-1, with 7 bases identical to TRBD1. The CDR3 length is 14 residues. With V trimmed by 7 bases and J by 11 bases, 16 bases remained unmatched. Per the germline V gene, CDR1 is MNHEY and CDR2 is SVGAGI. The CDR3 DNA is TGTGCCAGCAATAACAGGGGTCGACCCACTGGCGCTTTCTTT. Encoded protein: CASNNRGRPTGAFF.

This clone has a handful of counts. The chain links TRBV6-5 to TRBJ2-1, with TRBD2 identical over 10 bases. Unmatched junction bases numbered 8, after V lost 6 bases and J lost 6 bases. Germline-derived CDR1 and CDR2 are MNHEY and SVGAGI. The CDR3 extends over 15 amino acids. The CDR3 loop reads CASRLPGLASNEQFF. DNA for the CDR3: TGTGCCAGCAGACTACCGGGACTAGCGAGCAATGAGCAGTTCTTC.

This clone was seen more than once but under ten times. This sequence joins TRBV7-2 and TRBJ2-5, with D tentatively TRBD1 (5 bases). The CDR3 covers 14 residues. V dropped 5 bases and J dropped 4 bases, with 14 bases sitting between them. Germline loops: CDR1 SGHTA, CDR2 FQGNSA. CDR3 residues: CASSPGYQTETQYF. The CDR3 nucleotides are TGTGCCAGCAGCCCAGGGTACCAAACAGAGACCCAGTACTTC.

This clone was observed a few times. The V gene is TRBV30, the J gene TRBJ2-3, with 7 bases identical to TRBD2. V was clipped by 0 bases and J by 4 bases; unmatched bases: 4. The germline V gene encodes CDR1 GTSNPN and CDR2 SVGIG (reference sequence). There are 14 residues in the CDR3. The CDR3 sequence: CAWSVSTSADTQYF. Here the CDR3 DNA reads TGTGCCTGGAGTGTATCCACTAGCGCAGATACGCAGTATTTT.

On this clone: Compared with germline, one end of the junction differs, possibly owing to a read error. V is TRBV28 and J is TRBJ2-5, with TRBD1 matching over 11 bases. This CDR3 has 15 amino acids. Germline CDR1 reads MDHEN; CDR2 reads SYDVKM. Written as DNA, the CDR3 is TGTGCCAGCAGTCCGCCAGGGACAGGGGGGCCAGGTTGCAACTTC. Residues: CASSPPGTGGPGCNF.

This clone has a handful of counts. The CDR3 nucleotides are TGCGCCAGCAGGGTGCCTCCCCGGGAGGGGGTTTCGAATGAGCAGTTCTTC. It translates to CASRVPPREGVSNEQFF. The J gene is TRBJ2-1, the V gene TRBV5-1, with TRBD2 matching over 8 bases. Germline-derived CDR1 and CDR2 are SGHRS and YFSETQ. The ends lost 5 bases at V and 7 bases at J; junction bases unmatched: 17. This CDR3 region has 17 residues.

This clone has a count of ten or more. The CDR3 protein is CAWFPTGGRYTGELFF. CDR3 coding DNA: TGTGCCTGGTTTCCCACAGGGGGGCGGTACACCGGGGAGCTGTTTTTT. The chain links TRBV30 to TRBJ2-2; TRBD1 matches at 8 bases. Germline V gene sequence: CDR1 GTSNPN, CDR2 SVGIG (reference sequence). The CDR3 extends over 16 amino acids. Trimming removed 5 bases from V and 3 bases from J; junction bases left unmatched: 11.

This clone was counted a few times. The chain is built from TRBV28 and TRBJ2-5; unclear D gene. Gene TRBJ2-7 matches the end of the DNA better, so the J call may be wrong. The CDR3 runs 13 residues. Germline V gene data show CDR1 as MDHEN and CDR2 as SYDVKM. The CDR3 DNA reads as TGTGCCAGCAGTTTAGAAATGTCCTACGAGCAGTACTTC. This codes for CASSLEMSYEQYF.

The CDR3 region has the DNA TGTGCCAGCCGAGGGCTACAGGGGAGAAACATTCAGTACTTC. This codes for CASRGLQGRNIQYF. This chain joins TRBV2 and TRBJ2-4; 7 nucleotides align to TRBD1. Germline V gene sequence: CDR1 SNHLY, CDR2 FYNNEI. The J segment lost 6 bases and the V segment lost 8 bases, leaving 10 bases of the junction unmatched. The CDR3 totals 14 residues.

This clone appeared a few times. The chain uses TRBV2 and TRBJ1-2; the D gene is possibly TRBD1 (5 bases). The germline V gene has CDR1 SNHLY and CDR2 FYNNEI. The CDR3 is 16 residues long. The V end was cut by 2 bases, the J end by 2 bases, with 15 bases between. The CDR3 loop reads CASSENGALTNYGYTF. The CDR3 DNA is TGTGCCAGCAGTGAAAATGGGGCCTTAACCAACTATGGCTACACCTTC.

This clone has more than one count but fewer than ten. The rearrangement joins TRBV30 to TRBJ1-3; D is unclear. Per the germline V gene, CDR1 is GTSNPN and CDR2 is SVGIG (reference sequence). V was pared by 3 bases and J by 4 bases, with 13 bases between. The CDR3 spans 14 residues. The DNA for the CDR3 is TGTGCCTGGAGCGGTAATCTCTTGGGAAACACCATATATTTT. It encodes CAWSGNLLGNTIYF.

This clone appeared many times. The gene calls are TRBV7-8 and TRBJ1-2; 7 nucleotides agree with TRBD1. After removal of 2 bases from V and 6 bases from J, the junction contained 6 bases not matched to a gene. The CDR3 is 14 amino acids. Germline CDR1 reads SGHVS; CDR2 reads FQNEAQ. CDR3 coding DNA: TGTGCCAGCAGCTTAAGGTCCAGGGGGGATGGCTACACCTTC. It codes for CASSLRSRGDGYTF.